This T cell receptor (beta chain) was profiled in a study of response to subunit inactivated influenza vaccine. Study findings and constraints: It was suggested by the authors that few new T cells are recruited by each seasonal influenza vaccination.

TCRdb analysed the RT-PCR reads with MiXCR anew, one entry per CDR3 protein. Counted here are hundreds of thousands of distinct CDR3 sequences, approximately 10% occurring once; the ten biggest clones make up approximately 12%. Concerning this clonotype: Antigen unknown.

The CDR3 spans 18 residues. With V trimmed by 1 base and J by 7 bases, 15 bases remained unmatched. CDR1 is SGHVS and CDR2 is FNYEAQ in the germline V gene. The chain recombines TRBV7-6 with TRBJ2-7; 11 nucleotides line up with TRBD2. The sequence came from a man over 45 who received an inactivated influenza vaccine. The sample here was PBMCs from blood, taken more than 35 days after vaccination. CDR3 residues: CASSLESSGRTPFGEQYF. The CDR3, as DNA: TGTGCCAGCAGCTTAGAGTCTAGCGGGAGGACCCCCTTTGGAGAGCAGTACTTC. Supplemented by reference TRBV7-6 and TRBJ2-7, the full variable domain reads GAGVSQSPRYKVTKRGQDVALRCDPISGHVSLYWYRQALGQGPEFLTYFNYEAQQDKSGLPNDRFSAERPEGSISTLTIQRTEQRDSAMYRCASSLESSGRTPFGEQYFGPGTRLTVT.